This T cell receptor (beta chain) comes out of a study of T-cell memory formation after mild COVID-19. The study, taken as a whole, reports: Clones that shrank (day 15 to 85) were balanced CD4/CD8, whereas later expanders leaned CD4+.

This clonotype was counted only a few times. Its target is unknown. The CDR3 runs to 13 residues. The V and J ends lost 2 bases and 1 base respectively, with 5 bases between them. Germline V gene data show CDR1 as ENHRY and CDR2 as SYGVKD. TCRdb re-called the 5' RACE reads through MiXCR, storing one row per CDR3 protein. The sample has around 500,000 distinct CDR3 sequences, 15% to 20% seen once; the top ten hold approximately 13%. The chain joins TRBV10-3 to TRBJ1-1; the D is unclear. Material: PBMCs or a T cell subset sorted from them (not recorded which). The clonotype comes from an adult woman who had mild COVID-19 (a few samples of this study predate the infection). Cell type and time point are not known. The CDR3, as DNA: TGTGCCATCAGTGAGCTAGGGAACACTGAAGCTTTCTTT. This gives the protein CAISELGNTEAFF.